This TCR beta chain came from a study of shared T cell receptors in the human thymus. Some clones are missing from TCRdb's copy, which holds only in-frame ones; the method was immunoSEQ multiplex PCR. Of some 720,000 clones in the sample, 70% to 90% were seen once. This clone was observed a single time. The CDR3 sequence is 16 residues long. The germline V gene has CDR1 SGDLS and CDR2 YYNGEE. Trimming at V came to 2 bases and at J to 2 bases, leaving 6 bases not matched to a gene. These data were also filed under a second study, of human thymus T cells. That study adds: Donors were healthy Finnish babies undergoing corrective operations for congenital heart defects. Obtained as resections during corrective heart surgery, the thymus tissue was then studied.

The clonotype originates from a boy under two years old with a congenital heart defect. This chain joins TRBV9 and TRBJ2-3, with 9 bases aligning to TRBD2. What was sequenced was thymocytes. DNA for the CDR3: TGTGCCAGCAGCGTGACGACTAGCGGCATCACAGATACGCAGTATTTT. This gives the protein CASSVTTSGITDTQYF.